The sequence of this T cell receptor (beta chain) was determined in a study of blood T cell repertoires in COVID-19. Looking at the study overall: Researchers got acute and convalescent COVID-19 samples from the United States, Italy and Spain.

Using immunoSEQ multiplex PCR, the repertoire was profiled, and TCRdb retains in-frame clones only, with some absent. This sample has roughly 310,000 clones, with around 89% found just once. Participants' reported clinical history set cohort assignment. Recovered status in Cohort 3 required two negative PCRs, clearance, or symptom resolution. The source material was PBMCs or T cells enriched from blood (not recorded which). The receptor was derived from a woman aged 40-49 years who had recovered from COVID-19.

CDR3 loop: CASSLGTVGGYTF. The CDR3 nucleotides read TGTGCCAGCAGCTTAGGGACAGTCGGTGGCTACACCTTC. The chain carries TRBV7-9 and TRBJ1-2; a possible D gene is TRBD1 (6 bases). Germline CDR1 reads SEHNR; CDR2 reads FQNEAQ (reference sequence). The germline V and J ends were trimmed by 1 base and 7 bases, with 10 bases remaining between them. The CDR3 is 13 residues long.